This T cell receptor (beta chain) was identified during a study of blood T cell repertoires in COVID-19 (dated by TCRdb to 2018 to 2020). Background on the whole study: Samples covering the acute and convalescent phases of COVID-19 were provided by collaborators in the United States, Italy and Spain. A de-identified subject ID, COVID-19 status, age in years and sex were almost always included in the sample metadata. The repertoires were made available in a free public database intended to serve as a resource for research on the immune response to SARS-CoV-2. The dataset comprised deeply sampled blood TCRbeta repertoires from subjects exposed to, actively infected with, or recovered from COVID-19. The prospective study material was composed of cDNA or gDNA derived from T cells, B-cell-depleted T cells, or PBMCs. The samples were drawn from the first 160 participants of the ongoing ImmuneRACE study and from under 1,500 subjects provided by 6 global collaborators. Where available, HLA class I and class II types were obtained from metadata supplied by the sample provider rather than from assay-based typing.

Each collaborating institution followed its own protocols to collect whole blood in K2EDTA tubes. Collaborator samples were shipped for TCRbeta analysis as frozen whole blood, isolated PBMCs, or DNA extracted from either sample type. TCRbeta CDR3 regions were amplified from genomic DNA by means of the immunoSEQ Assay, a bias-controlled multiplex PCR. The study's processing was this. The number of nucleated cells in each sample was estimated from the amplification of reference gene primers within the assay. To quantify the absolute abundance of each unique TCRbeta CDR3 rearrangement, sequence reads were collapsed and filtered. Productive Simpson clonality was computed per sample as the square root of Simpson's diversity index over productive rearrangements. Not all clones reach the TCRdb copy of this immuneACCESS table, which keeps in-frame sequences only. Checked studies attribute under half of the gap to unresolved V genes and leave the rest unexplained. D and trimming come from the DNA, and the V and J calls and clone size come from that table. Present in this sample are roughly 87,000 clones, roughly 89% of which were seen just once. The ten largest account for about 5% of the sample.

Points on this clone: Its specific antigen is unknown. Qualities for individual bases were not recorded, and no much larger clone is one base off.

Measured from the cysteine to the phenylalanine, the CDR3 is 15 residues long. Only the CDR3 portion is preserved as DNA: 45 bases, with reading frame beginning at the first base. The CDR1 and CDR2 encoded by the germline V gene are MDHEN and SYDVKM. V has 3 bases trimmed and J has 5 bases trimmed; junction bases matching no gene number 9. The research as a whole found: How much clinical and demographic metadata was included differed by source and by participant, and the metadata was provided uncurated.

The source is a woman over 75 with active COVID-19. The sample was peripheral blood. The chain employs TRBV28 and TRBJ2-5, and 7 junction bases match TRBD2. The CDR3 has the sequence CASSLGGSGGETQYF. The nucleotide sequence reads as follows: TGTGCCAGCAGTTTGGGCGGGAGTGGTGGCGAGACCCAGTACTTC.